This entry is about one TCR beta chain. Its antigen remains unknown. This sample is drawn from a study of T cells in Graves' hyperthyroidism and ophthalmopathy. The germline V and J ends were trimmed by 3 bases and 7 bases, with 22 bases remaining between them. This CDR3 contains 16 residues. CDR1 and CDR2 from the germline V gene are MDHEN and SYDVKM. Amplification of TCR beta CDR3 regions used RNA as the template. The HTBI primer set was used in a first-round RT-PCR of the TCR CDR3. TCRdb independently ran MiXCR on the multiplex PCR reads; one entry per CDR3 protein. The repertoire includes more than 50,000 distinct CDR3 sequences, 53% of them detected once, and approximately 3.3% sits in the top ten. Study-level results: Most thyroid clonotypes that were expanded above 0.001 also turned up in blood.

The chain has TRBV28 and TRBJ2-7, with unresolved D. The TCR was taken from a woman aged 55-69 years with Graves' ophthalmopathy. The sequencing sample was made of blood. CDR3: CASSFPWTGSAWEQYF. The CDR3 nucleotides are TGTGCCAGCAGTTTCCCCTGGACCGGCTCTGCCTGGGAGCAGTACTTC.